These 9 T cell receptor beta chains were sequenced from one sample in a study of post-analysis software for immune sequencing data. cDNA libraries of TCR beta carried unique molecular identifiers. TCRdb passed the PCR reads through MiXCR, listing each CDR3 protein once. The sample contains 150,000 or so distinct CDR3 sequences, approximately 35% of which appear only once. The sequencing here drew on blood, taken after autologous hematopoietic stem cell transplantation. These receptors all come from a girl aged 10-17 years with multiple sclerosis.

The chain carries TRBV20-1 and TRBJ2-1, with TRBD2 matching 12 bases. The germline V gene has CDR1 DFQATT and CDR2 SNEGSKA (reference sequence). The CDR3 has 15 amino acids. V was pared by 0 bases and J by 9 bases, with 6 bases of the junction left unmatched. The CDR3 bases are TGCAGTGCTAGAGATCCTAGCGGGAGGGGGAGTGAGCAGTTCTTC. Translating gives CSARDPSGRGSEQFF.

CDR3 loop: CASIDRGNTEAFF. CDR3 in DNA: TGTGCCAGCATAGACAGGGGGAACACTGAAGCTTTCTTT. The V call is TRBV6-6, the J call TRBJ1-1; 8 nucleotides line up with TRBD1. After removal of 7 bases from V and 1 base from J, the junction contained 2 bases not matched to a gene. The CDR3 has 13 amino acids. The germline gives CDR1 MNHNY, CDR2 SVGAGI (reference sequence).

In its sample, this clonotype was seen many times. The chain uses TRBV28 and TRBJ2-7; 9 nucleotides agree with TRBD1. With V trimmed by 5 bases and J by 2 bases, 10 bases remained unmatched. This CDR3 spans 16 amino acids. CDR1 and CDR2 from the germline V gene are MDHEN and SYDVKM. The chain's CDR3 is CASSPRFRTGAYEQYF. The CDR3 DNA sequence: TGTGCCAGCAGTCCCAGGTTCAGGACAGGGGCCTACGAGCAGTACTTC.

As regards this clonotype: One base away lies a much larger clone, so this may be a sequencing read error. The rearrangement links TRBV4-3 to TRBJ2-7; 7 positions agree with TRBD2. The germline V gene encodes CDR1 LGHNA and CDR2 YSLEER. The length of the CDR3 is 15 residues. This chain's CDR3 is CAGSRGEGGSYEQYF. The CDR3 DNA follows: TGCGCCGGCAGCCGAGGGGAGGGAGGTTCCTACGAGCAGTACTTC.

This sequence joins TRBV5-1 and TRBJ1-1; D possibly corresponds to TRBD1 (5 bases). V lost 2 bases and J 1 base, leaving 9 bases between the germline ends. The CDR3 has 14 residues. Germline V gene sequence: CDR1 SGHRS, CDR2 YFSETQ. The CDR3 DNA reads as TGCGCCAGCAGCTTCGACAGTCAGAACACTGAAGCTTTCTTT. This codes for CASSFDSQNTEAFF.

In this sample, this clonotype turned up a few times. The chain couples TRBV9 to TRBJ1-2; no clear D gene. CDR1 and CDR2 (germline): SGDLS, YYNGEE. The germline V and J ends were trimmed by 3 bases and 10 bases, with 7 bases remaining between them. The CDR3 sequence is 10 residues long. The chain's CDR3 is CASSGWAYTF. In DNA form, the CDR3 reads TGTGCCAGCAGCGGTTGGGCCTACACCTTC.

The chain is built from TRBV30 and TRBJ1-1, with D possibly being TRBD1 (6 bases). V was clipped by 0 bases and J by 2 bases, with 13 bases between them. Germline CDR1 is GTSNPN and CDR2 is SVGIG (reference sequence). The CDR3 spans 15 residues. As DNA, the CDR3 is TGTGCCTGGAGTGTAAACAGGGCCTACAACACTGAAGCTTTCTTT. Its protein product is CAWSVNRAYNTEAFF.

This clonotype has a handful of counts. V usage is TRBV20-1 and J usage is TRBJ2-5, with TRBD2 identical over 12 bases. Germline CDR1 is DFQATT and CDR2 is SNEGSKA (reference sequence). Unmatched junction bases numbered 8, after V lost 1 base and J lost 5 bases. The CDR3 covers 16 residues. CDR3 sequence (DNA): TGCAGTGCTAGAGGAACCCTAGCGGGAGGGTGGGAGACCCAGTACTTC. Its protein is CSARGTLAGGWETQYF.

This chain joins TRBV28 and TRBJ2-6, with 9 bases lining up with TRBD1. This CDR3 is built from 16 residues. The junction had 1 base not matched to a gene; V was cut back by 4 bases and J by 0 bases. Germline assignment: CDR1 MDHEN and CDR2 SYDVKM. CDR3 sequence (DNA): TGTGCCAGCAGTTCGGGACAGGGCTCTGGGGCCAACGTCCTGACTTTC. Its translation: CASSSGQGSGANVLTF.